The 13 T cell receptor beta chains below come from one sample, sequenced in a study of cytomegalovirus exposure and HLA in healthy donors. PCR employed 60 Vbeta and 13 Jbeta primers. Using immunoSEQ multiplex PCR, the repertoire was profiled, and TCRdb retains in-frame clones only, with some absent. Listed are 65,000 to 80,000 clones; roughly 4.8% falls within the top ten. The source material was PBMCs. The origin of the receptors is a man between 25 and 39 years old in good health and CMV-seronegative.

V usage is TRBV6-5 and J usage is TRBJ1-4, with D unclear. The V and J ends lost 10 bases and 6 bases respectively, with 9 bases between them. Germline V CDR1 and CDR2: MNHEY, SVGAGI. This CDR3 is built from 11 residues. Written as DNA, the CDR3 is TGTGCCACCCGACTGGATGAAAAACTGTTTTTT. Translation: CATRLDEKLFF.

The V and J genes are TRBV11-3 and TRBJ2-5; 7 nucleotides agree with TRBD1. This CDR3 region has 16 residues. V shed 3 bases and J 4 bases; nucleotides not matched to a gene: 11. Germline lookup yields CDR1 SGHNT and CDR2 YENEEA. CDR3 residues: CASSLSYGTVGETQYF. The CDR3 region has the DNA TGTGCCAGCAGCTTGAGCTATGGGACAGTCGGAGAGACCCAGTACTTC. The full variable domain, rest sourced from reference TRBV11-3 and TRBJ2-5, is EAGVVQSPRYKIIEKKQPVAFWCNPISGHNTLYWYLQNLGQGPELLIRYENEEAVDDSQLPKDRFSAERLKGVDSTLKIQPAELGDSAVYLCASSLSYGTVGETQYFGPGTRLLVL.

The CDR3 spells CASSLGTGFQETQYF. Written as DNA, the CDR3 is TGTGCCAGCAGTTTAGGGACAGGATTTCAAGAGACCCAGTACTTC. This chain uses TRBV28 with TRBJ2-5, with 8 bases fitting TRBD1. CDR3 length: 15 residues. CDR1 and CDR2 from the germline V gene are MDHEN and SYDVKM. The trim removed 2 bases at V and 2 bases at J, leaving 4 bases unmatched.

The chain joins TRBV10-2 to TRBJ1-1; D is undetermined. CDR3 size: 12 residues. Germline loops: CDR1 WSHSY, CDR2 SAAADI. With 9 bases removed from V and 1 base from J, the gap between germline ends came to 9 bases. The CDR3 region is CASGRRNTEAFF. The CDR3 DNA is TGCGCCAGTGGGAGGCGGAACACTGAAGCTTTCTTT.

The rearrangement links TRBV7-3 to TRBJ2-1; TRBD2 matches 9 bases. Germline loops: CDR1 SGHTA, CDR2 FQGTGA. This CDR3 has 16 amino acids. The junction had 9 bases not matched to a gene; V was cut back by 5 bases and J by 4 bases. CDR3 amino acids: CASSRQGAGGYNEQFF. DNA of the CDR3: TGTGCCAGCAGCCGGCAGGGAGCGGGAGGTTACAATGAGCAGTTCTTC. The whole variable domain, filled in from reference TRBV7-3 and TRBJ2-1, reads GAGVSQTPSNKVTEKGKYVELRCDPISGHTALYWYRQSLGQGPEFLIYFQGTGAADDSGLPNDRFFAVRPEGSVSTLKIQRTERGDSAVYLCASSRQGAGGYNEQFFGPGTRLTVL.

This chain links TRBV6-4 with TRBJ2-3; TRBD2 matches at 10 bases. Germline values: CDR1 MRHNA, CDR2 SNTAGT. There are 16 residues in the CDR3. V was pared by 6 bases and J by 4 bases, with 10 bases of the junction left unmatched. The CDR3 region has the DNA TGTGCCAGCAGCTTGGCAGCGGGAGGGCCGCCAGATACGCAGTATTTT. It yields the protein CASSLAAGGPPDTQYF.

The gene calls are TRBV11-2 and TRBJ1-2, with TRBD1 as a possible D gene (6 bases). The V end lost 3 bases, the J end lost 3 bases, and 11 bases lay between the germline ends. The CDR3 is 14 amino acids. Germline loops: CDR1 SGHAT, CDR2 FQNNGV. The CDR3 here is CASSLGTIYYGYTF. Written as DNA, the CDR3 is TGTGCCAGCAGCTTGGGGACAATTTACTATGGCTACACCTTC. Complete variable domain (other parts from reference TRBV11-2 and TRBJ1-2): EAGVAQSPRYKIIEKRQSVAFWCNPISGHATLYWYQQILGQGPKLLIQFQNNGVVDDSQLPKDRFSAERLKGVDSTLKIQPAKLEDSAVYLCASSLGTIYYGYTFGSGTRLTVV.

The rearrangement links TRBV7-2 to TRBJ2-3, with 14 nucleotides matching TRBD2. Germline V gene data show CDR1 as SGHTA and CDR2 as FQGNSA. V shed 5 bases, J shed 0 bases, and the junction held 7 bases outside the gene matches. The length of the CDR3 is 18 residues. CDR3 bases: TGTGCCAGCAGCACTGGGACTAGCGGGAGCTATAGCACAGATACGCAGTATTTT. Its protein product is CASSTGTSGSYSTDTQYF.

This chain joins TRBV10-1 and TRBJ2-7; 10 bases fit TRBD1. Germline V gives CDR1 WNHNN, CDR2 SYGVQD (reference sequence). Trimming took 6 bases from V and 6 from J; bases not matched to a gene: 8. This CDR3 spans 14 amino acids. The DNA for the CDR3 is TGCGCCAGCAGCCCCTTGACAGGGGGCGGCGAGCAGTACTTC. It codes for CASSPLTGGGEQYF.

The genes are TRBV5-1 and TRBJ2-1; 13 nucleotides align to TRBD2. The CDR3 is 16 amino acids. Unmatched junction bases numbered 8, after V lost 4 bases and J lost 7 bases. Per germline, CDR1 SGHRS and CDR2 YFSETQ. The CDR3 is CASSNSGTSGANEQFF. CDR3 bases: TGCGCCAGCAGCAATTCCGGGACTAGCGGGGCGAATGAGCAGTTCTTC.

CDR3 residues: CASSARDSAYEQYF. The CDR3 nucleotides read TGTGCCAGCAGCGCCCGGGACAGCGCCTACGAGCAGTACTTC. This chain uses TRBV9 with TRBJ2-7; 7 bases fit TRBD1. V lost 3 bases, J lost 2 bases, and 5 bases stayed unmatched. The germline gives CDR1 SGDLS, CDR2 YYNGEE. This CDR3 is built from 14 residues.

This chain connects TRBV11-3 to TRBJ1-2; D is unclear. V lost 4 bases and J 5 bases, leaving 17 bases between the germline ends. This CDR3 region has 15 residues. The V gene's germline CDR1 is SGHNT and CDR2 YENEEA. DNA of the CDR3: TGTGCCAGCAGCTGCCCATCACAAAAACCTTATGGCTACACCTTC. Translation gives CASSCPSQKPYGYTF.

The J gene is TRBJ1-5, the V gene TRBV4-1; D gene uncertain. Trimming removed 0 bases at V and 6 bases at J, with 15 bases between. CDR3 length: 16 amino acids. Germline assignment: CDR1 MGHRA and CDR2 YSYEKL. CDR3 amino acids: CASSQEGLAVSQPQHF. The CDR3 nucleotides read TGCGCCAGCAGCCAAGAGGGTTTAGCAGTATCTCAGCCCCAGCATTTT.